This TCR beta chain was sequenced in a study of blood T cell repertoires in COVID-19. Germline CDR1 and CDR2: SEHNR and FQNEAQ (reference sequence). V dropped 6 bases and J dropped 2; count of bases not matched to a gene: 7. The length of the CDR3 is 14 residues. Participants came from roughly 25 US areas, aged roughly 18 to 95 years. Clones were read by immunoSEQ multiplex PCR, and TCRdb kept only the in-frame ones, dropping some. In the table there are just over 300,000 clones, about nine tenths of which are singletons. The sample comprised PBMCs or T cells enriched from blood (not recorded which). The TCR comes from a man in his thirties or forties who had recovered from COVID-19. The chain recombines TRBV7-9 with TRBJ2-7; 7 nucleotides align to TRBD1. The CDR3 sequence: CASSSGTDPYEQYF. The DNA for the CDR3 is TGTGCCAGCAGTTCCGGGACAGATCCCTACGAGCAGTACTTC.